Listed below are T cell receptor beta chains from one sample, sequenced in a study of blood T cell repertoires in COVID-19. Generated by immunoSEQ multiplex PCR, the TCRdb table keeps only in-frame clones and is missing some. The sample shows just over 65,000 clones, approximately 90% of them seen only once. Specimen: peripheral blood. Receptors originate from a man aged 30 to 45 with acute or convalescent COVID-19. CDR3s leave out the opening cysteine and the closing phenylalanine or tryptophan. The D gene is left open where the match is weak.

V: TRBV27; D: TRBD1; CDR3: ASSSPTGGQPQH
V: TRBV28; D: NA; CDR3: ASSLQWLALQETQY
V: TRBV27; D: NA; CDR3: ASKNQNQETQY
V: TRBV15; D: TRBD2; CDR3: ATSRVVTSGRNIQY
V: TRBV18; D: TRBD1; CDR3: ASSLSQGDNSPLH
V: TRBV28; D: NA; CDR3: ATQGIRETQY
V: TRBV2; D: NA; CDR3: ASSERRTYTEAF
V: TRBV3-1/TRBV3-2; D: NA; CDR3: ASSHTYEQY
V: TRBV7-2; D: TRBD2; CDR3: ASSLGGTSGNEQF
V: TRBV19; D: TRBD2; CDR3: ASSTSTSGSDEQY
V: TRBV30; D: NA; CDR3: AWSSSSVGEQF
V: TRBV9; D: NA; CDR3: ASSVGEAKNIQY
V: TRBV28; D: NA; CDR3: ASSLGVGPQH
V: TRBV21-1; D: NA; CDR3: ASLKGQPQH
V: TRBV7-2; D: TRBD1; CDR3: ASSLAGTGVDQPQH
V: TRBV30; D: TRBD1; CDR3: AWERQGSYEQY
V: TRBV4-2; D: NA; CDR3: ASSQVPTPADTQY
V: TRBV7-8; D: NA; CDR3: ASSLGAGNLEKLF
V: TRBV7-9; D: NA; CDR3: ASSFYQGGANEQY
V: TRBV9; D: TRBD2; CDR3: ASSVGTSVTYEQY
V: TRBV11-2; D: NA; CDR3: ASSSLHSNQPQH
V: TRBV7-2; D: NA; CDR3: ASSTRVAYEQY
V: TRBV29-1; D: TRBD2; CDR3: SVVAGGSGSLGEQY
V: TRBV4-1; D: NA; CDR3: ASSQERQASSNQPQH
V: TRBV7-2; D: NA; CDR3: ASSGGGGVTGELF
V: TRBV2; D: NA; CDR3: ASSPGNYEQY